A selection of T cell receptor beta chains follows, all from one sample in a study of blood T cell repertoires in COVID-19. The table came from immunoSEQ multiplex PCR; TCRdb's copy has only in-frame clones and leaves some out. Here the sample spans 90,000 to 120,000 clones, approximately 90% being singletons. The sequencing sample was made of peripheral blood. The receptors originated from a man aged 55-75 years with acute or convalescent COVID-19. CDR3s include the opening cysteine and the closing phenylalanine or tryptophan. Fields, in order: CDR3 DNA, CDR3 protein, D gene, V gene, clone size, J gene. A D gene is named only where the DNA matches it firmly. Clone size is given for some rows only: seen once, a few or many times, or a class if the clone is expanded.

TGTGCCAGCAGCCAGCCCGGGACTAGCGGCTCCAATGAGCAGTTCTTC CASSQPGTSGSNEQFF TRBD2 TRBV4-2 - TRBJ2-1
TGCGCCAGCAGCGCCGGGACAGGGTACGACAATGAGCAGTTCTTC CASSAGTGYDNEQFF TRBD1 TRBV5-1 - TRBJ2-1
TGTGCCAGCAGTGAGAACAGGGCCGGAAACACCATATATTTT CASSENRAGNTIYF - TRBV25-1 - TRBJ1-3
TGTGCCAGCCGTCCTAGCGGGAGCACGAACATTCAGTACTTC CASRPSGSTNIQYF TRBD2 TRBV6-5 - TRBJ2-4
TGCGCCAGCAGCTCCGGGGGAGGGCCGGAGACCCAGTACTTC CASSSGGGPETQYF TRBD2 TRBV5-1 few TRBJ2-5
TGTGCCAGCAGTGACGGACTAGACCAAGAGACCCAGTACTTC CASSDGLDQETQYF TRBD2 TRBV2 - TRBJ2-5
TGCGCCAGCAGCTCGGGACAGGGGGTGGATGGCTACACCTTC CASSSGQGVDGYTF TRBD1 TRBV5-1 - TRBJ1-2
TGTGCCTGGAGTGTAGGGGCAGGTTATGGCTACACCTTC CAWSVGAGYGYTF - TRBV30 - TRBJ1-2
TGTGCTAGTGGTTTGGCGACATCCTACAATGAGCAGTTCTTC CASGLATSYNEQFF - TRBV12-5 - TRBJ2-1
TGTGCCAGCAGAAGGGGCAGAACTAATGAAAAACTGTTTTTT CASRRGRTNEKLFF - TRBV6-5 once TRBJ1-4
TGTGCCACCAGTGACCCGGTCGGAAGCGGGGGCCCAGATACGCAGTATTTT CATSDPVGSGGPDTQYF TRBD2 TRBV24-1 - TRBJ2-3
TGCGCCAGCAGCTTCGGGGGACAGATAAATGAAAAACTGTTTTTT CASSFGGQINEKLFF TRBD1 TRBV5-1 - TRBJ1-4
TGTGCTAGTGGTTTGGGTCATAATGAGCAGTTCTTC CASGLGHNEQFF - TRBV12-5 - TRBJ2-1
TGTGCCAGCAGTGCACGAGACAGGGGGCTTTCTGGCTACACCTTC CASSARDRGLSGYTF TRBD1 TRBV28 - TRBJ1-2
TGTGCCAGCAGACGACAGGTTCGGGACCAAGAGACCCAGTACTTC CASRRQVRDQETQYF - TRBV6-5 - TRBJ2-5
TGTGCCAGCAGTACAGGGCTGATCACTGAAGCTTTCTTT CASSTGLITEAFF - TRBV25-1 - TRBJ1-1
TGTGCCAGCAGGCCTGTCGCCGGGGTATCCGGAAACACCATATATTTT CASRPVAGVSGNTIYF - TRBV28 once TRBJ1-3
TGTGCCAGTAGTAAAAATCCCCAGGGAGAGACCCAGTACTTC CASSKNPQGETQYF - TRBV19 - TRBJ2-5
TGTGCCAGCAGTGAGTTTTCGTATAGCAATCAGCCCCAGCATTTT CASSEFSYSNQPQHF - TRBV6-1 - TRBJ1-5
TGTGCCAGCAAGGTGGATAGCGGGAGGCCACAAGAGACCCAGTACTTC CASKVDSGRPQETQYF TRBD2 TRBV2 - TRBJ2-5
TGTGCCAGTAAGGCCCGGGGGGCAGAGACCCAGTACTTC CASKARGAETQYF - TRBV19 - TRBJ2-5
TGCAGCGTTCGTACAGGGGCTGGGGAAAAACTGTTTTTT CSVRTGAGEKLFF TRBD1 TRBV29-1 - TRBJ1-4
TGTGCCAGCAGTTATCCTGCTAGCGGAAAAGAGACCCAGTACTTC CASSYPASGKETQYF TRBD2 TRBV6-6 - TRBJ2-5
TGTGCCAGCCGCGGGGGACCCGGGCATGGCTACACCTTC CASRGGPGHGYTF - TRBV3-1/TRBV3-2 - TRBJ1-2
TGTGCCAGCAGTCCGACTAGCGGGAGGGCAAGGTCCTACAATGAGCAGTTCTTC CASSPTSGRARSYNEQFF TRBD2 TRBV6-6 once TRBJ2-1
TGTGCCAGCAGTGGGACAGGGGGTAGCAATCAGCCCCAGCATTTT CASSGTGGSNQPQHF TRBD1 TRBV6-2/TRBV6-3 - TRBJ1-5
TGTGCCAGCTCACCACCTGGCGGATACACTGAAGCTTTCTTT CASSPPGGYTEAFF - TRBV18 - TRBJ1-1
TGTGCCAGCAGCTTGGCGGGAGAGACCACCTACGAGCAGTACTTC CASSLAGETTYEQYF TRBD2 TRBV7-8 - TRBJ2-7
TGTGCCAGCAGCCCGACATCGGCCGGGGAGCTGTTTTTT CASSPTSAGELFF - TRBV3-1/TRBV3-2 once TRBJ2-2
TGTGCCAGCAGCAAGGGCCCCCACTCGCGGGACCCCTACGAGCAGTACTTC CASSKGPHSRDPYEQYF - TRBV9 - TRBJ2-7
TGTGCCAGCAGCCCCGGGAGGGCGGGGGAGCTGTTTTTT CASSPGRAGELFF TRBD2 TRBV3-1/TRBV3-2 - TRBJ2-2
TGTGCCAGTAGTCTCCTCGGACAGGCGAACACTGAAGCTTTCTTT CASSLLGQANTEAFF TRBD1 TRBV19 - TRBJ1-1
TGTGCCAGCACCTTCTCACGGGGGAACTATGGCTACACCTTC CASTFSRGNYGYTF - TRBV7-9 - TRBJ1-2
TGTGCCAGCAGCGTCAGGGGGGACGTGCCCCAGCATTTT CASSVRGDVPQHF TRBD1 TRBV9 - TRBJ1-5
TGTGCCAGCAGCTACTCCCTCTTTGCGGCTGAAAAACTGTTTTTT CASSYSLFAAEKLFF - TRBV6-5 - TRBJ1-4
TGTGCCAGCAGTTTATTGGGGGGAAACTATGGCTACACCTTC CASSLLGGNYGYTF - TRBV27 - TRBJ1-2
TGTGCCAGCAGCTTCGAACAGGAACAAGAGACCCAGTACTTC CASSFEQEQETQYF - TRBV5-5 - TRBJ2-5
TGTGCCTGGGAGACAGGGTTCAGGAATGAGCAGTTCTTC CAWETGFRNEQFF TRBD1 TRBV30 - TRBJ2-1
TGCGCCAGCAGCCAAGAACCACTTCAAGATACGCAGTATTTT CASSQEPLQDTQYF - TRBV4-1 - TRBJ2-3